Below, 2 T cell receptor beta chains from the same sample are listed, as sequenced in a study of T cell clonality in common variable immunodeficiency. The data were produced by immunoSEQ multiplex PCR, yet TCRdb's version contains in-frame clones alone and is incomplete. The repertoire consists of tens of thousands of clones, none detected only once. Input material: peripheral blood mononuclear cells. These receptors were obtained from a person between 18 and 75 years old in good health.

This clone was picked up many times. The read is 3 residues too short to cover the CDR3 end, so that end is filled in from the germline J gene. This rearrangement joins TRBV30 to TRBJ2-7, with a tentative D call TRBD2 (5 bases). In germline, CDR1 is GTSNPN, CDR2 SVGIG (reference sequence). This CDR3 has 14 residues. The V end was cut by 3 bases, the J end by 3 bases, with 15 bases between. The CDR3 loop reads CAWSITLGDYEQYF. The CDR3 DNA, read in part, is TGTGCCTGGAGCATTACCCTCGGGGACTACGAG.

This clone was recorded many times. The read halts 3 residues ahead of the CDR3 end, with the missing end drawn from the germline J gene. The chain employs TRBV29-1 and TRBJ2-5; weak D call: TRBD1 (7 bases). Trimming took 3 bases from V and 1 from J, leaving 12 bases between them. Per germline, CDR1 SQVTM and CDR2 ANQGSEA. The CDR3 is made up of 14 amino acids. CDR3 sequence reads: CSVEEGALQETQYF. Incomplete CDR3 DNA: TGCAGCGTTGAGGAGGGGGCCCTCCAAGAGACC.